This section outlines one TCR beta chain sequence together with its context. This sample was taken from a study of blood T cells in healthy people across ages. The germline CDR1 and CDR2 sequences are SGHTA and FQGNSA. There are 17 residues in the CDR3. V shed 0 bases and J 2 bases; nucleotides not matched to a gene: 6. With a J-beta primer mix and a sample-barcoded 5' primer, a second PCR ran 7 to 11 cycles. TCRdb used MiXCR to reprocess the 5' RACE reads, holding one entry per CDR3 protein. The sample includes about 930,000 distinct CDR3 sequences, about 27% of them seen just once. These data were likewise used in another study, on T cells of mothers and their children.

The chain joins TRBV7-2 to TRBJ2-1; the match to TRBD2 covers 8 bases. The sequencing sample was made of blood. The receptor was isolated from a woman between 40 and 50 years old in good health. CDR3 in DNA: TGTGCCAGCAGCTTAGCGCTGCTAGCGGGCGCCTACAATGAGCAGTTCTTC. It encodes CASSLALLAGAYNEQFF.